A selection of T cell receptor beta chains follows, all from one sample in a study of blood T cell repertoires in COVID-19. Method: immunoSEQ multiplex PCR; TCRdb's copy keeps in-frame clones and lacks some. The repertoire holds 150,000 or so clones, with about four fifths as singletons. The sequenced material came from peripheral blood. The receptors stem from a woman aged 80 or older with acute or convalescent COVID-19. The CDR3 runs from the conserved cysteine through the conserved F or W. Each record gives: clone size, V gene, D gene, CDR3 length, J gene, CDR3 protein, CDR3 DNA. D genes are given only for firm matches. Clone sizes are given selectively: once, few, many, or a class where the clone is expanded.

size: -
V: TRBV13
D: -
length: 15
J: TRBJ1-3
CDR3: CASSLGSTAGNTIYF
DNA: TGTGCCAGCAGCTTGGGGAGCACTGCTGGAAACACCATATATTTT

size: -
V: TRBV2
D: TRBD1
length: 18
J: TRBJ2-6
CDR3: CASSVMGQGKAGANVLTF
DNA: TGTGCCAGCAGTGTAATGGGACAGGGGAAAGCTGGGGCCAACGTCCTGACTTTC

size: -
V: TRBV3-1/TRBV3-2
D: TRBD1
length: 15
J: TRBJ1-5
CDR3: CASSSLGQPNQPQHF
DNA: TGTGCCAGCAGTTCATTGGGACAGCCTAATCAGCCCCAGCATTTT

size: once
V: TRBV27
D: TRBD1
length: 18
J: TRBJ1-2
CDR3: CASSSRRRTGGANYGYTF
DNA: TGTGCCAGCAGTTCCCGAAGGCGGACAGGGGGTGCAAACTATGGCTACACCTTC

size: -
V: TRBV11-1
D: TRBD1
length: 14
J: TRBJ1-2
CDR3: CASSAGTGGRGYTF
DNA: TGTGCCAGCAGTGCCGGGACAGGGGGCCGTGGCTACACCTTC

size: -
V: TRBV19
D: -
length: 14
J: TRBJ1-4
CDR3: CASTEGMGLEKLFF
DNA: TGTGCCAGTACGGAAGGAATGGGCCTAGAAAAACTGTTTTTT

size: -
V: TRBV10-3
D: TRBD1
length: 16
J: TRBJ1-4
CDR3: CAIAPGQGTTNEKLFF
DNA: TGTGCCATCGCTCCGGGACAGGGAACAACTAATGAAAAACTGTTTTTT

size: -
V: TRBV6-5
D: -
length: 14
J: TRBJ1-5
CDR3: CASTLENSNQPQHF
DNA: TGTGCCAGCACCTTAGAAAATAGCAATCAGCCCCAGCATTTT

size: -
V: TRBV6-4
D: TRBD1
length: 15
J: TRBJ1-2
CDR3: CASSALPTGDYGYTF
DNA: TGTGCCAGCAGTGCCCTTCCGACAGGGGACTATGGCTACACCTTC

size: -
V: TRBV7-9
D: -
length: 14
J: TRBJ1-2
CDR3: CASSSQGPRYGYTF
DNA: TGTGCCAGCAGCTCGCAGGGCCCGCGGTATGGCTACACCTTC

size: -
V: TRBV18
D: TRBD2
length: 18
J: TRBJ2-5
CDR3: CASSPSTTSGISGTAQYF
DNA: TGTGCCAGCTCACCAAGCACGACTAGCGGCATCTCCGGGACGGCCCAGTACTTC

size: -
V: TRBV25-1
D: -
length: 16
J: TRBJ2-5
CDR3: CASSEPTDPREETQYF
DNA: TGTGCCAGCAGTGAACCCACCGACCCCAGGGAAGAGACCCAGTACTTC

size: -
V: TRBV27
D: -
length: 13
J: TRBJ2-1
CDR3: CASSFGGFNEQFF
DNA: TGTGCCAGCAGTTTTGGGGGGTTCAATGAGCAGTTCTTC

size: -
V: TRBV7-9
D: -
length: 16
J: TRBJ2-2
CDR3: CASSLVIGATAGELFF
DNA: TGTGCCAGCAGCTTAGTAATCGGTGCTACGGCCGGGGAGCTGTTTTTT

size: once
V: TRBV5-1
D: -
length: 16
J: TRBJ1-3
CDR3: CASSGGSGGSGNTIYF
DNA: TGCGCCAGCAGCGGCGGATCGGGGGGCTCTGGAAACACCATATATTTT

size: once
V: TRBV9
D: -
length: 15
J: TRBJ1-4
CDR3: CASSPGAQTNEKLFF
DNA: TGTGCCAGCAGCCCAGGCGCTCAAACTAATGAAAAACTGTTTTTT

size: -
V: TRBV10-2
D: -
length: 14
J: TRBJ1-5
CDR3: CASSDKSSNQPQHF
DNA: TGCGCCAGCAGCGACAAATCCAGCAATCAGCCCCAGCATTTT

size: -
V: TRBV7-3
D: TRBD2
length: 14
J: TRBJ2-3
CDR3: CASSFGLDTDTQYF
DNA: TGTGCCAGCAGCTTCGGACTAGACACAGATACGCAGTATTTT

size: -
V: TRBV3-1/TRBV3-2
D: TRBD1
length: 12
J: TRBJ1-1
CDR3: CASSRTGTEAFF
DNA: TGTGCCAGCAGCCGGACAGGGACTGAAGCTTTCTTT

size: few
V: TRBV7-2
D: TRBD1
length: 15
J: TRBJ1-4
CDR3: CASSSSGQGFEKLFF
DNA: TGTGCCAGCAGCTCCTCGGGACAGGGTTTTGAAAAACTGTTTTTT

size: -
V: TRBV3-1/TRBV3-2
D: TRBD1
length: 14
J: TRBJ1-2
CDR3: CASSNRGVNYGYTF
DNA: TGTGCCAGCAGTAACAGGGGGGTTAACTATGGCTACACCTTC

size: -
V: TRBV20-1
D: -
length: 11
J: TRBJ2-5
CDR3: CSGGPRETQYF
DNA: TGCAGTGGGGGGCCCAGGGAGACCCAGTACTTC

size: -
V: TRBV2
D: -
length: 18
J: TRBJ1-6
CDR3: CASSEGTPTLQRNSPLHF
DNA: TGTGCCAGCAGTGAAGGGACACCCACGCTTCAAAGGAATTCACCCCTCCACTTT

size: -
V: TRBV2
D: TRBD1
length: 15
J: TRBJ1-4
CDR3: CASSFGTGVEEKLFF
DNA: TGTGCCAGCAGCTTCGGGACAGGGGTCGAGGAAAAACTGTTTTTT

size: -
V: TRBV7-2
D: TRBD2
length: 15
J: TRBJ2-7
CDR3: CASSFTSGVTYEQYF
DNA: TGTGCCAGCAGCTTTACTAGCGGGGTTACCTACGAGCAGTACTTC

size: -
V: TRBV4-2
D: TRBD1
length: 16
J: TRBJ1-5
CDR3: CASSQSGTGRNQPQHF
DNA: TGTGCCAGCAGCCAGTCTGGGACAGGGAGAAATCAGCCCCAGCATTTT

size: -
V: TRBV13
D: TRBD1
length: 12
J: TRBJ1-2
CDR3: CATGQGTYGYTF
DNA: TGTGCCACCGGACAGGGGACCTATGGCTACACCTTC

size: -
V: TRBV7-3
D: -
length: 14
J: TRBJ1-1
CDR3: CASSLSSGHTEAFF
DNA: TGTGCCAGCAGCTTAAGTTCAGGGCACACTGAAGCTTTCTTT

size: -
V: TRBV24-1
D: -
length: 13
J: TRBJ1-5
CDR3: CATSDDSGRPQHF
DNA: TGTGCCACCAGTGATGATTCAGGGCGGCCCCAGCATTTT

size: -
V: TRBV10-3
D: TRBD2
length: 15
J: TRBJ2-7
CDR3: CAINSGLAGSYEQYF
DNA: TGTGCCATCAACTCGGGACTAGCGGGGAGCTACGAGCAGTACTTC

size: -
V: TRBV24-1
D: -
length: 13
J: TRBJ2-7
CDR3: CATSPGDTYEQYF
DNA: TGTGCCACCAGCCCAGGGGATACCTACGAGCAGTACTTC

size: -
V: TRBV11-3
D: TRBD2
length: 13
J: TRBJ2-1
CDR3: CASSSRGGLEQFF
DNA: TGTGCCAGCAGCTCCCGGGGGGGGCTCGAGCAGTTCTTC

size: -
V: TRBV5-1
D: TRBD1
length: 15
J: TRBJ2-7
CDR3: CASSPTGTGWVEQYF
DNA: TGCGCCAGCAGCCCGACCGGGACAGGTTGGGTAGAGCAGTACTTC

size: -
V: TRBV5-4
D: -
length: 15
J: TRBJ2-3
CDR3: CASSLPGSLQDTQYF
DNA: TGTGCCAGCAGCTTGCCCGGGTCCCTTCAGGATACGCAGTATTTT

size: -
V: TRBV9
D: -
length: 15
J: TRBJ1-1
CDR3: CASSVGSAENTEAFF
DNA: TGTGCCAGCAGCGTAGGAAGCGCCGAGAACACTGAAGCTTTCTTT

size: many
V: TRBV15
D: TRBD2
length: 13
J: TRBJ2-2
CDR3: CATRRGTTGELFF
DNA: TGTGCCACCCGGCGGGGGACCACCGGGGAGCTGTTTTTT

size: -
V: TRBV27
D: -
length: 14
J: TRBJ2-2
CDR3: CASRRGARSGELFF
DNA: TGTGCCAGCAGACGTGGGGCACGGTCCGGGGAGCTGTTTTTT

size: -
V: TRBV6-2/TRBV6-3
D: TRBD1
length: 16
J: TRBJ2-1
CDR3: CASSPDRSTSYNEQFF
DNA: TGTGCCAGCAGCCCGGACAGGTCCACCTCCTACAATGAGCAGTTCTTC

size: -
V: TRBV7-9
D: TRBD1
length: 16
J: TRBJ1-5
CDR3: CASSLTGTVSNQPQHF
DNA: TGTGCCAGCAGCTTGACCGGGACAGTGAGCAATCAGCCCCAGCATTTT

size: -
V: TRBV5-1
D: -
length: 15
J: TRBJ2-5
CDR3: CASSLGTGAGETQYF
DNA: TGCGCCAGCAGCTTGGGTACTGGGGCGGGGGAGACCCAGTACTTC